This T cell receptor beta chain was obtained from a study of blood T cell repertoires in COVID-19. On the study more broadly: The United States, Italy and Spain provided the acute and convalescent COVID-19 samples. PBMCs, B-cell-depleted T cells, or T cells provided the cDNA or gDNA that made up the material.

CDR1 is LNHDA, CDR2 SQIVND, per germline (reference sequence). V gave up 8 bases and J gave up 0 bases, with 19 bases separating them. The CDR3 is made up of 16 amino acids. One Seattle source followed patients from active infection through their disease course. As originally analysed: How many nucleated cells were present was estimated from reference gene primer amplification. The assay was immunoSEQ multiplex PCR, and TCRdb's table has in-frame clones only and misses some. V and J calls and clone size are as listed in that table; D and trimming were resolved from the DNA. The sample shows about 280,000 clones, roughly 91% of them seen only once.

The specimen sequenced was peripheral blood. The V call is TRBV19, the J call TRBJ1-1; possibly TRBD1 for D (6 bases). This TCR was recovered from a woman aged 25 to 39 with COVID-19, enrolled during active disease. The CDR3 reads CASLSKQAGVNTEAFF. In DNA, the CDR3 is TGTGCCAGTCTCTCAAAGCAAGCAGGGGTGAACACTGAAGCTTTCTTT.